Reported below is one T cell receptor beta chain. Antigen specificity is unknown. The CDR3 is made up of 14 amino acids. Germline CDR1 SEHNR, CDR2 FQNEAQ (reference sequence). Trimming took 2 bases from V and 6 from J; bases not matched to a gene: 5. This specimen belongs to a study of cytomegalovirus exposure and HLA in healthy donors. The study's findings and limits: A later analysis found TCR association rates differed by HLA locus, highest for DRB1 and lowest for HLA-C.

With 60 Vbeta and 13 Jbeta primers, the PCR was carried out. In the authors' workflow: Later, roughly 77 million unique TCR beta chains were counted in an analysis, and some 10 million of them were shared. Repertoires were generated with immunoSEQ multiplex PCR, while TCRdb's copy carries only in-frame clones and drops some. V, J and clone size reflect that table, while D and trimming were determined from the DNA. The profile shows tens of thousands of clones, roughly four fifths of them singletons. The V and J genes are TRBV7-9 and TRBJ2-7, with 9 bases lining up with TRBD1. The source of this sequence is a man aged 25-45 years in good health and CMV-seronegative. Sequencing was carried out using PBMCs. CDR3: CASSLPGQGPEQYF. The DNA for the CDR3 is TGTGCCAGCAGCTTACCGGGACAGGGACCCGAGCAGTACTTC. Together with reference TRBV7-9 and TRBJ2-7, the CDR3 gives the full variable domain: DTGVSQNPRHKITKRGQNVTFRCDPISEHNRLYWYRQTLGQGPEFLTYFQNEAQLEKSRLLSDRFSAERPKGSFSTLEIQRTEQGDSAMYLCASSLPGQGPEQYFGPGTRLTVT.